One and the same sample provided the 2 T cell receptor beta chains below, sequenced in a study of blood T cell repertoires in COVID-19. The method was immunoSEQ multiplex PCR; TCRdb's version includes in-frame clones alone and lacks a portion of them. The sample lists 280,000 or so clones, around 89% occurring once. Material: peripheral blood. The receptors derive from a woman in her thirties who had recovered from COVID-19.

The chain joins TRBV7-9 to TRBJ1-2; 9 bases are a match to TRBD1. With V trimmed by 2 bases and J by 8 bases, 6 bases remained unmatched. This CDR3 spans 14 amino acids. CDR1 and CDR2 (germline): SEHNR, FQNEAQ (reference sequence). CDR3 in amino acids: CASSLSRDREGYTF. The CDR3 DNA reads as TGTGCCAGCAGCTTAAGCCGGGACAGGGAAGGCTACACCTTC. Combining the CDR3 with reference TRBV7-9 and TRBJ1-2 gives the whole variable domain DTGVSQNPRHKITKRGQNVTFRCDPISEHNRLYWYRQTLGQGPEFLTYFQNEAQLEKSRLLSDRFSAERPKGSFSTLEIQRTEQGDSAMYLCASSLSRDREGYTFGSGTRLTVV.

V gene TRBV29-1 combines with J gene TRBJ1-4, with a tentative D call TRBD1 (6 bases). V dropped 1 base and J dropped 8 bases, with 11 bases sitting between them. This CDR3 is built from 13 residues. Germline lookup yields CDR1 SQVTM and CDR2 ANQGSEA. CDR3 residues: CSVEAGVEEKLFF. The CDR3 nucleotides read TGCAGCGTTGAAGCAGGGGTGGAGGAAAAACTGTTTTTT.